The clone carrying this T cell receptor beta chain was recorded a few times. Its antigen is unknown. Trimming shortened V by 0 bases and J by 2 bases, and 11 bases separated the two germline ends. The CDR3 is 15 amino acids. Per germline, CDR1 SGHTA and CDR2 FQGNSA. The TCRbeta library incorporated unique molecular identifiers. TCRdb reanalysed the PCR reads using MiXCR and keeps one entry per CDR3 protein. The sample yields approximately 980,000 distinct CDR3 sequences, roughly 29% seen once. This specimen comes from a study of T-cell reconstitution after alpha-beta-depleted transplantation in children. Notes on the study in general: Expanded clones from the graft, numbering several hundred, reportedly supplied alpha-beta T cells about two months after transplant.

The sample consisted of PBMCs, mostly from graft donor cells, taken 360 days after TCRalphabeta/CD19-depleted stem cell transplant. This receptor was identified in a boy younger than two who had a stem cell transplant for SCID, so the T cells may come from the graft donor. V is TRBV7-2 and J is TRBJ2-7; D gene unclear. This CDR3 reads CASSLALGNTYEQYF. The CDR3 DNA sequence: TGTGCCAGCAGCTTAGCGCTTGGGAATACCTACGAGCAGTACTTC.